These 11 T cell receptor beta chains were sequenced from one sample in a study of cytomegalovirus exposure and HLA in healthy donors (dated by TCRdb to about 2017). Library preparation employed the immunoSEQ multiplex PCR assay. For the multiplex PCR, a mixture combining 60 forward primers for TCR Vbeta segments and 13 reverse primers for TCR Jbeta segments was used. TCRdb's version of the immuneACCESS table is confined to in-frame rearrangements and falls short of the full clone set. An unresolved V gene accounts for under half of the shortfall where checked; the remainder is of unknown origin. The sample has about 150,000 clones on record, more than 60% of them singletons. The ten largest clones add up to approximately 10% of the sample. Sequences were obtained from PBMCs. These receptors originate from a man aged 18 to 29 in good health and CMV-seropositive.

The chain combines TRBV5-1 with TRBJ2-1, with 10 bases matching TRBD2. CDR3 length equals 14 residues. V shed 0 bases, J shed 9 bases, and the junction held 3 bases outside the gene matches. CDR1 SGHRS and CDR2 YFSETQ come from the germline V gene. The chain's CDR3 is CASSLAAGGGEQFF. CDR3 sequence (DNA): TGCGCCAGCAGCTTGGCAGCGGGAGGGGGTGAGCAGTTCTTC.

CDR3 DNA: TGTGCCAGCAGCTGGGAGGGTTGGTCCTACAATGAGCAGTTCTTC. Its protein product is CASSWEGWSYNEQFF. V and J are TRBV5-4 and TRBJ2-1; 7 bases are a match to TRBD2. After removal of 3 bases from V and 1 base from J, the junction contained 4 bases not matched to a gene. Germline lookup yields CDR1 SGHNT and CDR2 YYREEE (reference sequence). The length of the CDR3 is 15 residues. The entire variable domain, with the rest obtained from reference TRBV5-4 and TRBJ2-1, is as follows: ETGVTQSPTHLIKTRGQQVTLRCSSQSGHNTVSWYQQALGQGPQFIFQYYREEENGRGNFPPRFSGLQFPNYSSELNVNALELDDSALYLCASSWEGWSYNEQFFGPGTRLTVL.

The DNA of the CDR3 is TGTGCCAGCAGCCACACTCCGTTGGACAGGGTCGATTCACCCCTCCACTTT. Its translation: CASSHTPLDRVDSPLHF. The chain employs TRBV16 and TRBJ1-6; 8 bases agree with TRBD1. The CDR3 spans 17 residues. Germline V CDR1 and CDR2: KGHSY, FQNENV. Trimming at V came to 3 bases and at J to 8 bases, leaving 12 bases not matched to a gene.

This CDR3 is CAISESRGQGSSNQPQHF. In DNA, the CDR3 is TGTGCCATCAGTGAGTCGCGGGGACAGGGGTCTAGCAATCAGCCCCAGCATTTT. This chain joins TRBV10-3 and TRBJ1-5; TRBD1 matches at 10 bases. The V gene end was trimmed by 0 bases and the J gene end by 0 bases; junction bases not matched to a gene: 5. The CDR3 has 18 residues. Germline V gene sequence: CDR1 ENHRY, CDR2 SYGVKD.

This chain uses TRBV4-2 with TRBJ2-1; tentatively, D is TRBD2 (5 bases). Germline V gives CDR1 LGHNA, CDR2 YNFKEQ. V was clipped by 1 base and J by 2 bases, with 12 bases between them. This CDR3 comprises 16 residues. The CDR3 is CASSQVLAFTYNEQFF. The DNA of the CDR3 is TGTGCCAGCAGCCAAGTCTTAGCGTTCACCTACAATGAGCAGTTCTTC.

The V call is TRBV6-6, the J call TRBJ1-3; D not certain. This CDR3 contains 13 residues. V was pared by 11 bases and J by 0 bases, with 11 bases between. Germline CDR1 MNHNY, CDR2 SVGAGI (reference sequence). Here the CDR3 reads CAALHSSGNTIYF. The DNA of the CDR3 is TGTGCCGCTCTACACAGCTCTGGAAACACCATATATTTT.

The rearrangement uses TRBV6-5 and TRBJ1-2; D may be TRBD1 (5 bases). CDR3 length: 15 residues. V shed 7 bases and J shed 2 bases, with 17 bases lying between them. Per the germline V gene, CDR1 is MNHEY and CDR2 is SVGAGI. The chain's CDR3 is CASTPGGVGNYGYTF. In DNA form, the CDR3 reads TGTGCCAGCACCCCGGGGGGGGTGGGGAACTATGGCTACACCTTC.

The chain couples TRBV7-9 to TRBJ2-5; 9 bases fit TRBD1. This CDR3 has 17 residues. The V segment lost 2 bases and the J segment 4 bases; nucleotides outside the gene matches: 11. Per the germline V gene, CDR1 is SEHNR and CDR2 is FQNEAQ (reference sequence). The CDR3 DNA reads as TGTGCCAGCAGCTTACATAAGGGACAGGGTAAAGCAGAGACCCAGTACTTC. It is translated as CASSLHKGQGKAETQYF.

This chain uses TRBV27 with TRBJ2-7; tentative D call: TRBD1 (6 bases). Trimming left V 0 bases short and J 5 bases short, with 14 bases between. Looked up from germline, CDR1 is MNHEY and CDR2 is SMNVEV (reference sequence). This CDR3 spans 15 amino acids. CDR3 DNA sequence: TGTGCCAGCAGTTTATCCTGGGGCCAGGGGAACGAGCAGTACTTC. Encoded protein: CASSLSWGQGNEQYF.

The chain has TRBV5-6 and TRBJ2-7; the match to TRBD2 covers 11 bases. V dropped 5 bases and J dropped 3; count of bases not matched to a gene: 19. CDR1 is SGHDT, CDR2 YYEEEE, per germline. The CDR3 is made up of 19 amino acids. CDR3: CASRSQLHTTSGSNYEQYF. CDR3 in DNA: TGTGCCAGCAGGAGCCAATTACACACTACTAGCGGGAGTAACTACGAGCAGTACTTC. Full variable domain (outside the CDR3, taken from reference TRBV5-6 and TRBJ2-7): DAGVTQSPTHLIKTRGQQVTLRCSPKSGHDTVSWYQQALGQGPQFIFQYYEEEERQRGNFPDRFSGHQFPNYSSELNVNALLLGDSALYLCASRSQLHTTSGSNYEQYFGPGTRLTVT.

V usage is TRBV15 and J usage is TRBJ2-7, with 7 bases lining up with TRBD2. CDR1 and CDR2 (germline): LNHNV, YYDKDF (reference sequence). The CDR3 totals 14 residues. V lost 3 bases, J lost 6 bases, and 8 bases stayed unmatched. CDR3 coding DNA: TGTGCCACCAGCAGCCACGGGAGGACTGGCGAGCAGTACTTC. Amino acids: CATSSHGRTGEQYF.